This T cell receptor beta chain was found in a study of human T cells and chemical hapten exposure. Study-wide context: Among samples, TCR yields varied mainly because of small differences in pooled library volume.

Trimming pared 1 base from V and 0 bases from J, leaving 13 bases between. CDR3 size: 17 residues. Germline V gene lookup returns CDR1 LGHNA and CDR2 YSLEER. Time point indicated: patch test 2, 6 weeks after DPC sensitization. The treatment was: therapeutic diphenylcyclopropenone sensitization with weekly scalp DPC. From the RACE reads, TCRdb called clonotypes with MiXCR, one entry per CDR3 protein. The sample contains approximately 97,000 distinct CDR3 sequences, 9.5% to 12% of which appear only once. This clonotype was detected ten times or more. The V gene is TRBV4-3, the J gene TRBJ1-3; D is uncertain. The origin of this receptor is a woman between 40 and 50 years old with alopecia areata. Some clones in this sample may be carry-over from other donors' samples. The sample here was whole blood, taken in connection with sensitization to the hapten diphenylcyclopropenone (DPC). In nucleotides, the CDR3 is TGCGCCAGCAGCCAAGTTTTGTCCTCTGTCTCTGGAAACACCATATATTTT. Its protein product is CASSQVLSSVSGNTIYF.